Below are 3 T cell receptor beta chains sequenced from a single sample in a study of blood T cell repertoires in COVID-19. The repertoire was sequenced with immunoSEQ multiplex PCR; TCRdb's copy has only in-frame clones and lacks some. The sample yields some 350,000 clones, over 75% seen once. The sample comprised PBMCs or T cells enriched from blood (not recorded which). The receptors stem from a man aged 30 to 39 who had recovered from COVID-19.

This chain links TRBV9 with TRBJ1-6, with a possible D match to TRBD1 (5 bases). CDR3 length equals 14 residues. The germline V gene encodes CDR1 SGDLS and CDR2 YYNGEE. Trimming pared 3 bases from V and 17 bases from J, leaving 21 bases between. The CDR3 sequence: CASSAGGDSGGVHF. In DNA, the CDR3 is TGTGCCAGCAGCGCGGGAGGAGACAGTGGCGGTGTCCACTTT.

This clone has a single count. This chain joins TRBV18 and TRBJ1-2; the match to TRBD1 covers 11 bases. V gave up 3 bases and J gave up 3 bases; unmatched junction bases: 3. The germline gives CDR1 KGHSH, CDR2 LQKENI. The CDR3 has 15 residues. CDR3 sequence: CASSPRTGGYYGYTF. CDR3 sequence (DNA): TGTGCCAGCTCACCTCGGACAGGGGGCTACTATGGCTACACCTTC. Supplemented by reference TRBV18 and TRBJ1-2, the full variable domain reads NAGVMQNPRHLVRRRGQEARLRCSPMKGHSHVYWYRQLPEEGLKFMVYLQKENIIDESGMPKERFSAEFPKEGPSILRIQQVVRGDSAAYFCASSPRTGGYYGYTFGSGTRLTVV.

This clone was counted only a few times. The rearrangement uses TRBV19 and TRBJ1-6; weak D call: TRBD1 (6 bases). The germline V gene encodes CDR1 LNHDA and CDR2 SQIVND (reference sequence). This CDR3 has 15 residues. Deletions cut 2 bases from V and 7 bases from J, with 12 bases between. This CDR3 is CASSITGTSNSPLHF. The CDR3 bases are TGTGCCAGTAGTATAACAGGGACGTCGAATTCACCCCTCCACTTT.